This T cell receptor (beta chain) was captured in a study of T cells in Graves' hyperthyroidism and ophthalmopathy. Study observations and caveats: The majority of expanded thyroid clonotypes above 0.001 also appeared in blood.

For this clonotype: The antigen remains unidentified.

RNA transcripts were the template for amplifying TCR beta CDR3 regions. The HTBI primer set served for first-round RT-PCR of the TCR CDR3. Via MiXCR, TCRdb re-called the multiplex PCR reads, giving one row per CDR3 protein. The data show 300,000 to 500,000 distinct CDR3 sequences, about 15% seen once. This CDR3 region has 13 residues. The germline gives CDR1 SGHDN, CDR2 FVKESK. Trimming took off 1 base at V and 4 bases at J, with 7 bases between the two ends. The sample consisted of blood. The chain recombines TRBV14 with TRBJ2-5; D is ambiguous. The TCR sequence derives from a woman aged 30 to 39 with Graves' hyperthyroidism. The CDR3 protein is CASSQGIGETQYF. The CDR3 DNA reads TGTGCCAGCAGCCAAGGCATCGGAGAGACCCAGTACTTC. The full variable domain, completed using reference TRBV14 and TRBJ2-5, is EAGVTQFPSHSVIEKGQTVTLRCDPISGHDNLYWYRRVMGKEIKFLLHFVKESKQDESGMPNNRFLAERTGGTYSTLKVQPAELEDSGVYFCASSQGIGETQYFGPGTRLLVL.